The TCR beta chain described here comes from a study of cytomegalovirus exposure and HLA in healthy donors. Study-wide findings and caveats: Overall, roughly 150 TCR beta chains were annotated as cytomegalovirus-associated. Published work reported that the classifier diagnosed cytomegalovirus status with high specificity and sensitivity. In vitro, three CMV-associated chains proved specific for CMV antigens.

V was pared by 6 bases and J by 5 bases, with 6 bases of the junction left unmatched. The CDR3 is 14 amino acids. The V gene's germline CDR1 is MNHNS and CDR2 SASEGT. Data came from immunoSEQ multiplex PCR; TCRdb stores just in-frame clones and leaves some out. This sample has roughly 140,000 clones; more than 85% occur once, and the top ten carry roughly 10%. In the case of this clone: Its antigen is still unknown.

It was the roughly 130-subject validation cohort, separate from the approximately 620-subject first cohort, to which the donors belonged. V usage is TRBV6-1 and J usage is TRBJ2-5, with 10 bases that match TRBD1. The material sequenced was PBMCs. This clonotype originated in a man in his late teens or twenties in good health and CMV-seropositive. This chain's CDR3 is CASRRTGGDETQYF. CDR3 bases: TGTGCCAGCAGACGGACAGGGGGGGATGAGACCCAGTACTTC.